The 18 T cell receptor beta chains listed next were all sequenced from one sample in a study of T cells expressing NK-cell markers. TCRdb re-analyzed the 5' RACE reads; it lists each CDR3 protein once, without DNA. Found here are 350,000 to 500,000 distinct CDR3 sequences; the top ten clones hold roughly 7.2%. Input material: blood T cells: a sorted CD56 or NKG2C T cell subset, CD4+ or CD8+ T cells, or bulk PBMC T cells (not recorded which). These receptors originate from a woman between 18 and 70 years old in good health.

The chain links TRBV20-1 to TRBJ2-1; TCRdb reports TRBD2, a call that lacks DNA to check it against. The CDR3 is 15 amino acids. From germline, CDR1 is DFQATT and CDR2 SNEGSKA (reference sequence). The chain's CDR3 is CSAREPGVAYNEQFF.

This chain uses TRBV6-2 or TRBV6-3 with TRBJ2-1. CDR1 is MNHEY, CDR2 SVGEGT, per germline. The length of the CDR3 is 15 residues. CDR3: CASSYLLDWNNEQFF.

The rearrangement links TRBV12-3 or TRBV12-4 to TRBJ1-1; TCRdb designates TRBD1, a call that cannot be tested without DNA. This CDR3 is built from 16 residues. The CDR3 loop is CASRKYRGGMNTEAFF.

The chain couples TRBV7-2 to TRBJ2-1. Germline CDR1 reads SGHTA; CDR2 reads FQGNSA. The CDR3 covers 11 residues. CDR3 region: CASGDYNEQFF.

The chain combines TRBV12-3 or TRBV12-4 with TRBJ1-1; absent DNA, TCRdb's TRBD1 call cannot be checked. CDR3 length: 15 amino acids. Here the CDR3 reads CASSKRQGINPEAFF.

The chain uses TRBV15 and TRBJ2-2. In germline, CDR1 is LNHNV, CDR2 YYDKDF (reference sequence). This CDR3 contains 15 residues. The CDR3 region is CATSRDRLATGELFF.

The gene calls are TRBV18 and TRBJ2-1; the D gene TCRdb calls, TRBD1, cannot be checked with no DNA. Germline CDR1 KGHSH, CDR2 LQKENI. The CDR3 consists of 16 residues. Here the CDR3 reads CASSPEGAFSYNEQFF.

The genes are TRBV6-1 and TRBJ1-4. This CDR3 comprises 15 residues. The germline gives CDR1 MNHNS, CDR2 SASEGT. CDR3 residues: CASSTRTGTNEKLFF.

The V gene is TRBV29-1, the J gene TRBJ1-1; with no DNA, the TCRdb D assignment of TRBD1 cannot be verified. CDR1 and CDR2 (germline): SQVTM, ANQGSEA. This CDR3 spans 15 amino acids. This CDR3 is CSVDVLRGADTEAFF.

CDR3 sequence reads: CASSPGPAYEQYF. The chain employs TRBV2 and TRBJ2-7; TCRdb's D call of TRBD2 is untestable without DNA. The germline V gene encodes CDR1 SNHLY and CDR2 FYNNEI. The CDR3 runs to 13 residues. Complete variable domain (other parts from reference TRBV2 and TRBJ2-7): EPEVTQTPSHQVTQMGQEVILRCVPISNHLYFYWYRQILGQKVEFLVSFYNNEISEKSEIFDDQFSVERPDGSNFTLKIRSTKLEDSAMYFCASSPGPAYEQYFGPGTRLTVT.

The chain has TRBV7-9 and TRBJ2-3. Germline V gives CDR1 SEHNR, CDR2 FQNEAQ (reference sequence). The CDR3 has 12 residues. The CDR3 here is CASSAEIQTQYF.

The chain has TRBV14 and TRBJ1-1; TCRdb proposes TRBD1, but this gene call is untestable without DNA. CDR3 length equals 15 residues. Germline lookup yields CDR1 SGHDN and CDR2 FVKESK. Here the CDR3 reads CASSQEFQGDTEAFF. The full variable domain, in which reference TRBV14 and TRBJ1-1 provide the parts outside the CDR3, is EAGVTQFPSHSVIEKGQTVTLRCDPISGHDNLYWYRRVMGKEIKFLLHFVKESKQDESGMPNNRFLAERTGGTYSTLKVQPAELEDSGVYFCASSQEFQGDTEAFFGQGTRLTVV.

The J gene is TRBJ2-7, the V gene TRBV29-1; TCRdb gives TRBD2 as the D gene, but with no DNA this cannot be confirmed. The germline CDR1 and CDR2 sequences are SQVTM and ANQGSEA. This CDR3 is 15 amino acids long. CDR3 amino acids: CSVEQAGEVSYEQYF.

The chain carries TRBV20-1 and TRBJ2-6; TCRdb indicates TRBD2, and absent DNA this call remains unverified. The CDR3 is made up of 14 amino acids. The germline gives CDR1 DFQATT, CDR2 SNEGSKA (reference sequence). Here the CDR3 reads CSAANSRGPIGLTF.

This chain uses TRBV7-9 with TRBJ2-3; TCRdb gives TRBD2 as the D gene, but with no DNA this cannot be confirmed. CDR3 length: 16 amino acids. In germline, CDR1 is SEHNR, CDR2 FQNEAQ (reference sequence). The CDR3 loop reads CASSFTQRVVPDTQYF.

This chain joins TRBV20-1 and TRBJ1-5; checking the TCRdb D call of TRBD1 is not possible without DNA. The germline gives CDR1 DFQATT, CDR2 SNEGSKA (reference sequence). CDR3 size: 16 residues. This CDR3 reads CSARESGTGGNQPQHF.

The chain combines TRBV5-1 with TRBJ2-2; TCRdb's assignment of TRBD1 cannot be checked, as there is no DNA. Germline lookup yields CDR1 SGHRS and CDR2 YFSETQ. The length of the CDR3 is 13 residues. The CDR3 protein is CASSRTGGAGLFF.

The CDR3 protein is CASSPQIAGGQPQHF. The chain has TRBV7-2 and TRBJ1-5. Germline V gene lookup returns CDR1 SGHTA and CDR2 FQGNSA. The CDR3 runs 15 residues. The whole variable domain, filled in from reference TRBV7-2 and TRBJ1-5, reads GAGVSQSPSNKVTEKGKDVELRCDPISGHTALYWYRQSLGQGLEFLIYFQGNSAPDKSGLPSDRFSAERTGGSVSTLTIQRTQQEDSAVYLCASSPQIAGGQPQHFGDGTRLSIL.